This entry features one T cell receptor (beta chain) sequence. Antigen: not known. Germline V lookup: CDR1 SNHLY, CDR2 FYNNEI. The CDR3 runs 13 residues. Trimming stripped 3 bases from V and 9 bases from J, with 12 bases between. Patients with Susac syndrome met diagnostic criteria that were recently defined for definite or probable disease. This record belongs to a study of CD8 T cells in Susac syndrome. The study, taken as a whole, reports: Among people with Susac, CD8+ clonal expansion was greatest in TEMRA cells and active patients.

Roughly 0.45 to 1 ug RNA was reverse transcribed with random hexamers. Multiplex PCR with immunoSEQ amplified the TCR beta CDR3 across 54 Vbeta and 13 Jbeta. TCRdb itself ran the immunoSEQ multiplex PCR reads through MiXCR, one entry per CDR3 protein. The sample lists about 100,000 distinct CDR3 sequences, roughly 96% occurring once. Specimen: CD8+ T cells from PBMCs. This sequence joins TRBV2 and TRBJ2-1, with a weak D call TRBD1 (6 bases). The source is a human donor with Susac syndrome. CDR3 residues: CASSDRMGAEQFF. In DNA, the CDR3 is TGTGCCAGCAGTGATAGGATGGGGGCTGAGCAGTTCTTC.